The source of this T cell receptor (beta chain) is a study of graft-versus-host responses after intestinal transplantation. Concerning this clone: A much larger clone lies a single base off, so this may be a read error.

The assay was immunoSEQ multiplex PCR, and TCRdb's table has in-frame clones only and misses some. The repertoire consists of about 4,600 clones, with roughly a quarter occurring once and the leading ten covering 4% to 6%. CDR1 is MNHEY and CDR2 is SVGAGI in the germline V gene. The length of the CDR3 is 14 residues. The V gene lost 5 bases and the J gene lost 6 bases, with 17 bases spanning the gap. The TCR was taken from a human patient who received an intestinal transplant. The material sequenced was alloreactive CD4+ T cells from a mixed lymphocyte reaction culture, taken before intestinal transplant. As for subset: CFSE-low proliferating T cells sorted from roughly six-day pre-transplant mixed lymphocyte reaction (GvH or HvG direction). The chain is built from TRBV6-5 and TRBJ2-7, with a weak D call TRBD2 (7 bases). In DNA, the CDR3 is TGTGCCAGCAGTGTGCGGATAGGGGGGGTCGAGCAGTACTTC. Translated: CASSVRIGGVEQYF.